A single sample gave rise to the 9 T cell receptor beta chains below, sequenced in a study of shared T cell receptors in the human thymus. TCRdb keeps only in-frame clones here, not all; method: immunoSEQ multiplex PCR. The table includes 630,000 or so clones, approximately 89% detected once. These sequences were also reported in another study, on human thymus T cells.

Sequences were obtained from thymocytes. All receptors come from a boy less than two years old with a congenital heart defect.

The chain has TRBV27 and TRBJ1-1; no definite D call. The germline gives CDR1 MNHEY, CDR2 SMNVEV (reference sequence). CDR3 length equals 12 residues. V was trimmed by 4 bases and J by 11 bases, leaving 14 bases between them. CDR3 nucleotide sequence: TGTGCCAGCAGTTCCCGCCTGGCCCAGGCTTTCTTT. It specifies CASSSRLAQAFF.

The chain employs TRBV7-9 and TRBJ2-5; 9 bases fit TRBD2. Trimming at V came to 5 bases and at J to 4 bases, leaving 5 bases not matched to a gene. Germline values: CDR1 SEHNR, CDR2 FQNEAQ (reference sequence). The CDR3 is made up of 14 amino acids. This CDR3 reads CASSPISGGETQYF. In nucleotides, the CDR3 is TGTGCCAGCAGCCCTATTAGCGGGGGAGAGACCCAGTACTTC.

The chain links TRBV27 to TRBJ2-7; TRBD1 matches at 8 bases. CDR1 is MNHEY, CDR2 SMNVEV, per germline (reference sequence). The CDR3 spans 15 residues. With V trimmed by 6 bases and J by 2 bases, 9 bases remained unmatched. The CDR3 spells CASRATGGGTYEQYF. CDR3 sequence (DNA): TGTGCCAGCAGGGCTACAGGGGGAGGTACCTACGAGCAGTACTTC.

This rearrangement joins TRBV4-3 to TRBJ2-3; D is unclear. The V and J ends lost 4 bases and 0 bases respectively, with 14 bases between them. The CDR3 spans 16 residues. CDR1 is LGHNA, CDR2 YSLEER, per germline. CDR3 loop: CASSPNLVGSTDTQYF. The DNA for the CDR3 is TGCGCCAGCAGCCCAAACCTAGTTGGCAGCACAGATACGCAGTATTTT.

This clone came up once. V gene TRBV5-1 combines with J gene TRBJ2-6; TRBD2 aligns across 7 bases. Germline CDR1 SGHRS, CDR2 YFSETQ. This CDR3 is built from 14 residues. The J segment lost 2 bases and the V segment lost 5 bases, leaving 1 base of the junction unmatched. CDR3 sequence: CASSGGAGANVLTF. The CDR3 nucleotides read TGCGCCAGCAGTGGGGGGGCTGGGGCCAACGTCCTGACTTTC.

V and J are TRBV30 and TRBJ1-5; D gene ambiguous. Germline CDR1 is GTSNPN and CDR2 is SVGIG (reference sequence). Deletions cut 1 base from V and 0 bases from J, with 13 bases between. This CDR3 is built from 16 residues. The CDR3 spells CAWSGGGEYSNQPQHF. The CDR3, as DNA: TGTGCCTGGAGTGGGGGTGGGGAGTATAGCAATCAGCCCCAGCATTTT.

The gene calls are TRBV28 and TRBJ1-2, with TRBD1 identical over 7 bases. Germline V gives CDR1 MDHEN, CDR2 SYDVKM. With V trimmed by 6 bases and J by 3 bases, 7 bases remained unmatched. The CDR3 contains 14 residues. CDR3 in amino acids: CASRDTGDHYGYTF. The CDR3 DNA follows: TGTGCCAGCAGAGATACAGGGGACCACTATGGCTACACCTTC.

The V and J genes are TRBV6-5 and TRBJ2-2, with 10 bases identical to TRBD1. Germline lookup yields CDR1 MNHEY and CDR2 SVGAGI. V trimming: 6 bases; J trimming: 6 bases; junction bases outside the gene matches: 4. The CDR3 has 14 amino acids. CDR3 bases: TGTGCCAGCAGACTCGGGACAGGGGCCGGGGAGCTGTTTTTT. Translating it yields CASRLGTGAGELFF.

This clone has only one observation. The CDR3 DNA follows: TGTGCCAGCAGCCAACAGCCCGGGACTAGCGGGGAAACGTTACAAGAGACCCAGTACTTC. It yields the protein CASSQQPGTSGETLQETQYF. The gene calls are TRBV14 and TRBJ2-5, with 13 bases fitting TRBD2. Per the germline V gene, CDR1 is SGHDN and CDR2 is FVKESK. The CDR3 is 20 residues long. V lost 2 bases, J lost 2 bases, and 14 bases stayed unmatched.